These T cell receptor beta chains were read from a single sample in a study of glioma-infiltrating T cells after dendritic cell vaccination. The data were produced by immunoSEQ multiplex PCR, yet TCRdb's version contains in-frame clones alone and is incomplete. The sample includes around 62,000 clones, 80% to 85% of them seen just once. The source was blood, collected before dendritic cell vaccination. The receptors stem from a human donor with glioblastoma. The CDR3 runs from the conserved cysteine through the conserved F or W. D genes are given only for firm matches. Expanded clones are given a class, and other clones once, few, many or no size at all.

j_call v_call cdr3_length clone_size d_call cdr3_aa cdr3_nt
TRBJ2-5 TRBV2 14 . TRBD1 CASKVDRAQETQYF TGTGCCAGCAAAGTGGACAGGGCCCAAGAGACCCAGTACTTC
TRBJ1-6 TRBV2 14 . TRBD1 CASSRDRGDSPLHF TGTGCCAGCAGTAGGGACAGGGGGGATTCACCCCTCCACTTT
TRBJ1-5 TRBV30 13 . TRBD1 CAWSELPGGPQHF TGTGCCTGGAGTGAACTACCAGGGGGGCCCCAGCATTTT
TRBJ1-5 TRBV6-6 15 . . CASTRWADSNQPQHF TGTGCCAGCACACGCTGGGCCGATAGCAATCAGCCCCAGCATTTT
TRBJ2-7 TRBV6-6 16 . . CASSYSRRGVSYEQYF TGTGCCAGCAGTTACTCCCGGCGGGGCGTTTCCTACGAGCAGTACTTC
TRBJ1-5 TRBV6-1 15 . . CASSETLFPGEPQHF TGTGCCAGCAGTGAAACCCTTTTCCCGGGGGAGCCCCAGCATTTT
TRBJ2-2 TRBV5-1 14 . . CASSSWGGTGELFF TGCGCCAGCAGCTCCTGGGGCGGCACCGGGGAGCTGTTTTTT
TRBJ2-1 TRBV28 17 once TRBD2 CASSLYTSGGLWDEQFF TGTGCCAGCAGTTTATATACTAGCGGGGGGTTGTGGGATGAGCAGTTCTTC
TRBJ1-1 TRBV19 13 few TRBD1 CASSVGQVAEAFF TGTGCCAGTAGTGTGGGACAGGTGGCCGAAGCTTTCTTT
TRBJ2-5 TRBV2 14 . TRBD2 CASSDGTTKETQYF TGTGCCAGCAGTGACGGGACTACGAAAGAGACCCAGTACTTC